This TCR beta chain was identified in a study of tissue T cells after allogeneic stem cell transplantation. Overall study results and limits: Sampling depth was limited, and the cohort was small and clinically varied. Within patients, tissue anatomy strongly shaped TCR repertoire composition. Only a limited share of tissue TCRs appeared in blood or spleen.

Germline values: CDR1 SGHDT, CDR2 YYEEEE. V was pared by 0 bases and J by 0 bases, with 12 bases between. The CDR3 is 16 residues long. CDR3 sequences, V/J genes, frequencies and template counts came from survey-depth TCRbeta sequencing. Some clones are missing from TCRdb's copy, which holds only in-frame ones; the method was immunoSEQ multiplex PCR. The sample has about 6,800 clones; about 50% are singletons. By share, this clone counts as medium-sized. Its antigen is unidentified. The receptor was derived from a female donor of 60 years or more with lung cancer. V usage is TRBV5-6 and J usage is TRBJ1-1; weak D call: TRBD1 (5 bases). The specimen comprised duodenum tissue, sampled at autopsy. DNA for the CDR3: TGTGCCAGCAGCTTGGATTGGGGACGGGTGAACACTGAAGCTTTCTTT. Translated: CASSLDWGRVNTEAFF.